This TCR beta chain was sequenced in a study of beta chain features in type 1 diabetes. Study as a whole: Cell yields, gender and age were similar in healthy donors and patients. Overall study results and limits: Insertions at VDJ junctions were less frequent in type 1 diabetes patients. These patients also deleted more nucleotides at the same junctions. TCRB CDR3 length was moderately but significantly reduced in all four CD4+ subsets of Type 1 diabetes patients. Equally in patients and controls, PCR might preferentially amplify shorter templates.

This CDR3 is built from 15 residues. The V gene's germline CDR1 is SNHLY and CDR2 FYNNEI. With 7 bases removed from V and 4 bases from J, the gap between germline ends came to 19 bases. Every isolated RNA sample was fully reverse transcribed, so sequencing captured expressed TCRB transcripts. The read count averaged around 4 million across naive, central memory and regulatory T cell samples. This table comes from immunoSEQ multiplex PCR, and its TCRdb copy is limited to in-frame clones, with some not included. The sample carries a few hundred thousand clones, 8.5% to 10% recorded once. At least ten counts were recorded for this clone. Its antigen is as yet unknown.

The source material was central memory CD4+ T cells from blood. The gene calls are TRBV2 and TRBJ2-5; D may be TRBD1 (6 bases). The receptor comes from a man aged 25-45 years with type 1 diabetes. The DNA of the CDR3 is TGTGCCAGCAATCCGAGGCAGGGGCAGGGAGAGACCCAGTACTTC. Residues: CASNPRQGQGETQYF.